A selection of T cell receptor beta chains follows, all from one sample in a study of regulatory T cells in long-lasting Graves disease. TCRdb used MiXCR to reprocess the multiplex PCR reads, holding one entry per CDR3 protein. This sample yields a few hundred thousand distinct CDR3 sequences, of which roughly a sixth are seen a single time; 30% belongs to the top ten. A further study also used this sample, focusing on T cells in Graves' hyperthyroidism and ophthalmopathy.

The input for sequencing was peripheral blood mononuclear cells (PBMCs), taken at new diagnosis, from a patient treated with antithyroid drugs. The origin of the receptors is a man aged 40-50 years with Graves disease. Both conserved end residues are part of each CDR3. Fields, in order: CDR3 protein, CDR3 DNA, D gene, J gene, V gene, clone size. A D gene is named only where the DNA matches it firmly. Not every row has a clone size; where given, it reads once, few, many or a size class.

cdr3_aa: CASSNRGLGNEQFF
cdr3_nt: TGTGCCAGTAGTAACAGGGGATTGGGCAATGAGCAGTTCTTC
d_call: TRBD1
j_call: TRBJ2-1
v_call: TRBV19
clone_size: NA

cdr3_aa: CASTSLLGGNEKLFF
cdr3_nt: TGTGCCAGCACTTCCCTTTTAGGGGGGAATGAAAAACTGTTTTTT
d_call: NA
j_call: TRBJ1-4
v_call: TRBV12-3/TRBV12-4
clone_size: many

cdr3_aa: CASSRPMGGRSYNEQFF
cdr3_nt: TGCGCCAGCAGCCGCCCGATGGGGGGGCGCTCCTACAATGAGCAGTTCTTC
d_call: NA
j_call: TRBJ2-1
v_call: TRBV4-1
clone_size: many

cdr3_aa: CASSYTGQGYTF
cdr3_nt: TGTGCCAGCAGTTATACAGGTCAGGGCTACACCTTC
d_call: NA
j_call: TRBJ1-2
v_call: TRBV6-5
clone_size: NA

cdr3_aa: CAWSEGTGFQPQHF
cdr3_nt: TGTGCCTGGAGTGAGGGGACAGGGTTTCAGCCCCAGCATTTT
d_call: TRBD1
j_call: TRBJ1-5
v_call: TRBV30
clone_size: NA

cdr3_aa: CASIGPGRTDTQYF
cdr3_nt: TGTGCCAGCATCGGTCCAGGGCGCACAGATACGCAGTATTTT
d_call: NA
j_call: TRBJ2-3
v_call: TRBV2
clone_size: many

cdr3_aa: CASSEAGGRDTQYF
cdr3_nt: TGTGCCAGCAGTGAAGCGGGGGGGCGCGATACGCAGTATTTT
d_call: TRBD2
j_call: TRBJ2-3
v_call: TRBV28
clone_size: few

cdr3_aa: CSAIKGLRDSPLHF
cdr3_nt: TGCAGTGCCATAAAGGGGTTGAGGGATTCACCCCTCCACTTT
d_call: NA
j_call: TRBJ1-6
v_call: TRBV20-1
clone_size: few

cdr3_aa: CATSRGQGQPQHF
cdr3_nt: TGTGCCACCAGCAGAGGCCAGGGTCAGCCCCAGCATTTT
d_call: NA
j_call: TRBJ1-5
v_call: TRBV15
clone_size: NA

cdr3_aa: CASSPSQGRQETQYF
cdr3_nt: TGTGCCAGCAGCCCAAGCCAGGGGAGACAAGAGACCCAGTACTTC
d_call: NA
j_call: TRBJ2-5
v_call: TRBV27
clone_size: many

cdr3_aa: CASSPSGQHFYGYTF
cdr3_nt: TGTGCCAGCAGTCCCTCCGGACAGCATTTCTATGGCTACACCTTC
d_call: NA
j_call: TRBJ1-2
v_call: TRBV12-3/TRBV12-4
clone_size: many

cdr3_aa: CASSQGNKRQETQYF
cdr3_nt: TGTGCCAGCAGCCAAGGAAACAAGCGCCAAGAGACCCAGTACTTC
d_call: NA
j_call: TRBJ2-5
v_call: TRBV3-1
clone_size: few

cdr3_aa: CASSQGAEQYF
cdr3_nt: TGTGCCAGTAGTCAGGGAGCCGAGCAGTACTTC
d_call: NA
j_call: TRBJ2-7
v_call: TRBV19
clone_size: NA

cdr3_aa: CASSSLEDRNTGELFF
cdr3_nt: TGTGCCAGCAGCTCCCTGGAAGATCGGAACACCGGGGAGCTGTTTTTT
d_call: NA
j_call: TRBJ2-2
v_call: TRBV7-9
clone_size: NA

cdr3_aa: CAWRRGAPMDTQYF
cdr3_nt: TGTGCCTGGAGGAGGGGGGCCCCTATGGATACGCAGTATTTT
d_call: NA
j_call: TRBJ2-3
v_call: TRBV30
clone_size: few

cdr3_aa: CASSLAGATNTGELFF
cdr3_nt: TGTGCCAGCAGTTTAGCGGGGGCGACGAACACCGGGGAGCTGTTTTTT
d_call: NA
j_call: TRBJ2-2
v_call: TRBV28
clone_size: NA

cdr3_aa: CASRDLAGRGYSYEQYF
cdr3_nt: TGTGCCAGCAGGGATCTAGCGGGTAGGGGATACTCCTACGAGCAGTACTTC
d_call: TRBD2
j_call: TRBJ2-7
v_call: TRBV2
clone_size: many

cdr3_aa: CASSEGSGYGYTF
cdr3_nt: TGTGCCAGCAGCGAGGGGTCCGGCTATGGCTACACCTTC
d_call: NA
j_call: TRBJ1-2
v_call: TRBV28
clone_size: NA

cdr3_aa: CASSVLTGDSTEAFF
cdr3_nt: TGTGCCAGCAGCGTATTGACAGGGGACAGCACTGAAGCTTTCTTT
d_call: TRBD1
j_call: TRBJ1-1
v_call: TRBV7-9
clone_size: NA

cdr3_aa: CASSPAGDEQYF
cdr3_nt: TGTGCCAGCTCACCAGCTGGGGACGAGCAGTACTTC
d_call: NA
j_call: TRBJ2-7
v_call: TRBV18
clone_size: many

cdr3_aa: CASSWTGDSPLHF
cdr3_nt: TGTGCCAGCAGTTGGACAGGGGATTCACCCCTCCACTTT
d_call: TRBD1
j_call: TRBJ1-6
v_call: TRBV7-9
clone_size: NA

cdr3_aa: CASSQARDIYEQYF
cdr3_nt: TGTGCCAGCTCACAAGCCCGGGACATCTACGAGCAGTACTTC
d_call: NA
j_call: TRBJ2-7
v_call: TRBV18
clone_size: NA

cdr3_aa: CASSQTALQGTQYF
cdr3_nt: TGTGCCAGCAGCCAGACAGCGTTACAAGGGACCCAGTACTTC
d_call: NA
j_call: TRBJ2-5
v_call: TRBV5-5
clone_size: few

cdr3_aa: CASSAPGAGGPDTQYF
cdr3_nt: TGTGCCAGCAGTGCCCCTGGAGCGGGGGGGCCAGATACGCAGTATTTT
d_call: TRBD2
j_call: TRBJ2-3
v_call: TRBV28
clone_size: many

cdr3_aa: CASSYSAIWGETQYF
cdr3_nt: TGTGCCAGCAGTTACTCAGCGATCTGGGGAGAGACCCAGTACTTC
d_call: NA
j_call: TRBJ2-5
v_call: TRBV6-2/TRBV6-3
clone_size: many

cdr3_aa: CASSLRDRGQETQYF
cdr3_nt: TGCGCCAGCAGCTTGCGGGACAGGGGGCAAGAGACCCAGTACTTC
d_call: TRBD1
j_call: TRBJ2-5
v_call: TRBV5-1
clone_size: NA

cdr3_aa: CASTSPGHHYNEQFF
cdr3_nt: TGTGCCAGCACCTCCCCCGGACACCACTACAATGAGCAGTTCTTC
d_call: NA
j_call: TRBJ2-1
v_call: TRBV12-3/TRBV12-4
clone_size: NA

cdr3_aa: CSASSSSGGAVGTQYF
cdr3_nt: TGCAGTGCTAGTTCGTCTAGCGGGGGGGCGGTAGGGACCCAGTACTTC
d_call: TRBD2
j_call: TRBJ2-5
v_call: TRBV20-1
clone_size: many

cdr3_aa: CSADPQPPLYEQYF
cdr3_nt: TGCAGTGCTGACCCCCAGCCGCCGTTGTACGAGCAGTACTTC
d_call: NA
j_call: TRBJ2-7
v_call: TRBV20-1
clone_size: NA

cdr3_aa: CASSSRRKGVYEQYF
cdr3_nt: TGTGCCAGCAGTTCGAGACGGAAGGGAGTCTACGAGCAGTACTTC
d_call: NA
j_call: TRBJ2-7
v_call: TRBV28
clone_size: many

cdr3_aa: CASRTPYSGNTIYF
cdr3_nt: TGTGCCAGTAGGACGCCCTACTCTGGAAACACCATATATTTT
d_call: NA
j_call: TRBJ1-3
v_call: TRBV19
clone_size: few

cdr3_aa: CASSPLGPYYEQYF
cdr3_nt: TGTGCCAGCAGCCCCCTCGGACCCTACTACGAGCAGTACTTC
d_call: NA
j_call: TRBJ2-7
v_call: TRBV14
clone_size: many

cdr3_aa: CASRQGFGQPQHF
cdr3_nt: TGTGCCAGCAGGCAGGGGTTCGGTCAGCCCCAGCATTTT
d_call: NA
j_call: TRBJ1-5
v_call: TRBV6-1
clone_size: once

cdr3_aa: CASIPTGTETYEQYF
cdr3_nt: TGTGCCAGCATACCAACCGGGACAGAGACCTACGAGCAGTACTTC
d_call: TRBD1
j_call: TRBJ2-7
v_call: TRBV28
clone_size: many

cdr3_aa: CASSRYGQGVDYEQYF
cdr3_nt: TGTGCCAGCAGTCGTTATGGGCAGGGGGTTGACTACGAGCAGTACTTC
d_call: TRBD1
j_call: TRBJ2-7
v_call: TRBV27
clone_size: many

cdr3_aa: CASTQNRGQNTGELFF
cdr3_nt: TGTGCCAGCACCCAGAACAGGGGACAGAACACCGGGGAGCTGTTTTTT
d_call: TRBD1
j_call: TRBJ2-2
v_call: TRBV6-2/TRBV6-3
clone_size: NA

cdr3_aa: CASSKDVFYGYTF
cdr3_nt: TGTGCCAGCTCAAAGGACGTATTCTATGGCTACACCTTC
d_call: NA
j_call: TRBJ1-2
v_call: TRBV18
clone_size: few

cdr3_aa: CASSSSRLAGGYEQYF
cdr3_nt: TGTGCCAGCAGTTCCAGCAGACTAGCGGGGGGCTACGAGCAGTACTTC
d_call: TRBD2
j_call: TRBJ2-7
v_call: TRBV6-5
clone_size: many

cdr3_aa: CASSYGYYNEQFF
cdr3_nt: TGTGCCAGCAGTTACGGCTACTACAATGAGCAGTTCTTC
d_call: NA
j_call: TRBJ2-1
v_call: TRBV6-2/TRBV6-3
clone_size: few

cdr3_aa: CASSLGDSFPLVEQYF
cdr3_nt: TGCGCCAGCAGCTTGGGGGACTCTTTTCCCCTTGTCGAGCAGTACTTC
d_call: NA
j_call: TRBJ2-7
v_call: TRBV5-1
clone_size: many

cdr3_aa: CASSELGGVKETQYF
cdr3_nt: TGTGCCAGCAGTGAATTAGGGGGCGTCAAGGAGACCCAGTACTTC
d_call: TRBD1
j_call: TRBJ2-5
v_call: TRBV25-1
clone_size: many

cdr3_aa: CASSADRTGGNSPLHF
cdr3_nt: TGTGCCAGCAGTGCAGACCGGACAGGGGGCAATTCACCCCTCCACTTT
d_call: TRBD1
j_call: TRBJ1-6
v_call: TRBV25-1
clone_size: NA

cdr3_aa: CASSLSARGNQPQHF
cdr3_nt: TGTGCCAGCAGTTTATCGGCGAGGGGCAATCAGCCCCAGCATTTT
d_call: NA
j_call: TRBJ1-5
v_call: TRBV27
clone_size: many

cdr3_aa: CASSLSDSINYGYTF
cdr3_nt: TGTGCCAGCAGTTTGTCCGACTCTATCAACTATGGCTACACCTTC
d_call: NA
j_call: TRBJ1-2
v_call: TRBV28
clone_size: NA

cdr3_aa: CASSLRSGGALEQFF
cdr3_nt: TGTGCCAGCAGCTTAAGAAGCGGGGGGGCCCTCGAGCAGTTCTTC
d_call: TRBD2
j_call: TRBJ2-1
v_call: TRBV7-3
clone_size: many

cdr3_aa: CACPVRNTIYF
cdr3_nt: TGTGCCTGCCCTGTTCGAAACACCATATATTTT
d_call: NA
j_call: TRBJ1-3
v_call: TRBV30
clone_size: few

cdr3_aa: CASSPQVGTGELFF
cdr3_nt: TGTGCCAGCAGCCCCCAAGTGGGGACCGGGGAGCTGTTTTTT
d_call: NA
j_call: TRBJ2-2
v_call: TRBV9
clone_size: few

cdr3_aa: CASTFDPEDLEAPLHF
cdr3_nt: TGTGCCAGCACCTTTGACCCAGAGGACCTTGAGGCGCCCCTCCACTTT
d_call: NA
j_call: TRBJ1-6
v_call: TRBV11-3
clone_size: NA

cdr3_aa: CASSPRNYLGGYNSPLHF
cdr3_nt: TGTGCCAGCTCACCAAGAAACTATCTCGGCGGTTATAATTCACCCCTCCACTTT
d_call: NA
j_call: TRBJ1-6
v_call: TRBV18
clone_size: many

cdr3_aa: CASSQDLGREAKLFF
cdr3_nt: TGTGCCAGCAGCCAAGATTTGGGGAGGGAGGCAAAACTGTTTTTT
d_call: NA
j_call: TRBJ1-4
v_call: TRBV3-1
clone_size: few

cdr3_aa: CASSFGDRGYGYTF
cdr3_nt: TGTGCCAGCAGTTTCGGGGACAGGGGTTATGGCTACACCTTC
d_call: TRBD1
j_call: TRBJ1-2
v_call: TRBV12-3/TRBV12-4
clone_size: few